One TCR beta chain is described in this entry. TCRdb's table, derived via immunoSEQ multiplex PCR, lists solely in-frame clones and lacks some. The repertoire holds around 170,000 clones, with about four fifths as singletons. The CDR3 has 12 amino acids. Germline V gene data show CDR1 as LGHNT and CDR2 as FRNRAP. The V end was cut by 7 bases, the J end by 6 bases, with 10 bases between. The data belong to a study of blood T cell repertoires in COVID-19. The clonotype was recovered from a woman at least 80 years old with acute or convalescent COVID-19. What was sequenced was peripheral blood. The genes are TRBV12-5 and TRBJ1-5; the D is unclear. The CDR3, as DNA: TGTGCTAGTGAAAATCCGGGTCAGCCCCAGCATTTT. Its translation is CASENPGQPQHF.